These 28 T cell receptor beta chains came from one sample sequenced in a study of cytomegalovirus exposure and HLA in healthy donors. Primers for the PCR totalled 60 Vbeta and 13 Jbeta. TCRdb keeps only in-frame clones here, not all; method: immunoSEQ multiplex PCR. The sample contains approximately 150,000 clones, over 60% of which appear only once. The sequencing sample was made of PBMCs. The receptor set was obtained from a woman aged 25 to 39 in good health and CMV-seropositive.

The V call is TRBV30, the J call TRBJ2-5; 7 bases map to TRBD1. The length of the CDR3 is 14 residues. V lost 4 bases, J lost 1 base, and 6 bases stayed unmatched. In germline, CDR1 is GTSNPN, CDR2 SVGIG (reference sequence). CDR3 sequence (DNA): TGTGCCTGGAACCCGACAGGGACCCAAGAGACCCAGTACTTC. Translation: CAWNPTGTQETQYF.

This clone was counted between two and nine times. This chain uses TRBV9 with TRBJ2-1, with 14 bases aligning to TRBD2. With 3 bases clipped from V and 2 bases from J, the junction kept 4 bases outside the gene matches. Germline CDR1 reads SGDLS; CDR2 reads YYNGEE. The CDR3 spans 17 residues. CDR3 sequence: CASSGTSGGLAYNEQFF. In DNA, the CDR3 is TGTGCCAGCAGCGGGACTAGCGGGGGGCTAGCCTACAATGAGCAGTTCTTC.

The sample holds a few counts of this clone. The V and J genes are TRBV11-2 and TRBJ1-1; D is unclear. V gave up 0 bases and J gave up 1 base, with 9 bases separating them. The CDR3 is made up of 15 amino acids. Germline V gives CDR1 SGHAT, CDR2 FQNNGV. The CDR3 loop is CASSLEPGQNTEAFF. As DNA, the CDR3 is TGTGCCAGCAGCTTAGAGCCAGGCCAGAACACTGAAGCTTTCTTT.

The V gene is TRBV9, the J gene TRBJ1-4; 10 bases match TRBD1. CDR3 size: 17 residues. Trimming at V came to 4 bases and at J to 3 bases, leaving 9 bases not matched to a gene. Germline V gene lookup returns CDR1 SGDLS and CDR2 YYNGEE. CDR3 sequence: CASSPHPGQGPNEKLFF. The CDR3 DNA reads as TGTGCCAGCAGCCCACATCCGGGACAGGGGCCTAATGAAAAACTGTTTTTT.

The rearrangement links TRBV7-6 to TRBJ1-5; D is perhaps TRBD1 (5 bases). The germline CDR1 and CDR2 sequences are SGHVS and FNYEAQ. CDR3 size: 15 residues. V dropped 5 bases and J dropped 5 bases, with 16 bases sitting between them. The CDR3 region has the DNA TGTGCCAGCAGCCAGGGTTGGGGGGTGTATCAGCCCCAGCATTTT. Its translation is CASSQGWGVYQPQHF.

The rearrangement links TRBV9 to TRBJ2-3, with 11 bases lining up with TRBD1. In germline, CDR1 is SGDLS, CDR2 YYNGEE. V trimming: 7 bases; J trimming: 5 bases; junction bases outside the gene matches: 6. This CDR3 spans 14 amino acids. The CDR3, as DNA: TGTGCCAGCGGACAGGGGGCGAGGGGAGATACGCAGTATTTT. Translating gives CASGQGARGDTQYF.

V and J are TRBV2 and TRBJ2-7, with a tentative D call TRBD2 (6 bases). The germline V gene has CDR1 SNHLY and CDR2 FYNNEI. CDR3 size: 15 residues. V lost 6 bases, J lost 4 bases, and 19 bases lay in between. CDR3 coding DNA: TGTGCCAGCAGAGAGAATACGGGACTGCGTTACGAGCAGTACTTC. Encoded protein: CASRENTGLRYEQYF.

This clone was picked up one time. This chain joins TRBV7-2 and TRBJ2-7; TRBD2 might be the D (5 bases). This CDR3 region has 14 residues. Germline CDR1 and CDR2: SGHTA and FQGNSA. Trimming shortened V by 2 bases and J by 1 base, and 9 bases separated the two germline ends. CDR3 loop: CASSLHEGSYEQYF. The CDR3 coding sequence is TGTGCCAGCAGCTTACACGAGGGATCCTACGAGCAGTACTTC.

This chain links TRBV15 with TRBJ1-1; 7 bases agree with TRBD1. The CDR3 totals 14 residues. CDR1 is LNHNV, CDR2 YYDKDF, per germline (reference sequence). V trimming: 0 bases; J trimming: 4 bases; junction bases outside the gene matches: 2. The CDR3 region has the DNA TGTGCCACCAGCAGAGAGGCAGGGGGCACTGAAGCTTTCTTT. This sequence encodes CATSREAGGTEAFF.

The chain has TRBV6-6 and TRBJ1-2, with D possibly TRBD1 on 5 matching bases. The CDR3 covers 15 residues. V gave up 4 bases and J gave up 4 bases, with 16 bases separating them. Germline CDR1 is MNHNY and CDR2 is SVGAGI (reference sequence). DNA for the CDR3: TGTGCCAGCAGTTCCATCAACAGGAACTCCTATGGCTACACCTTC. Translated: CASSSINRNSYGYTF.

V usage is TRBV6-1 and J usage is TRBJ2-7, with 7 bases identical to TRBD1. Trimming removed 10 bases from V and 1 base from J; junction bases left unmatched: 4. The CDR3 consists of 12 residues. Germline assignment: CDR1 MNHNS and CDR2 SASEGT. The CDR3 DNA reads as TGTGCCACCCTGGACAGGTCCTACGAGCAGTACTTC. As protein: CATLDRSYEQYF.

The chain is built from TRBV10-3 and TRBJ2-2, with 8 bases aligning to TRBD1. The CDR3 length is 15 residues. V trimming: 4 bases; J trimming: 5 bases; junction bases outside the gene matches: 6. Germline-derived CDR1 and CDR2 are ENHRY and SYGVKD. The CDR3 loop reads CAISVRQGNTGELFF. The CDR3 region has the DNA TGTGCCATCAGTGTACGACAGGGGAATACCGGGGAGCTGTTTTTT.

V and J are TRBV27 and TRBJ1-2; TRBD1 is a possible D gene (5 bases). Germline CDR1 and CDR2: MNHEY and SMNVEV (reference sequence). V lost 4 bases and J lost 5, with 14 bases in between. The CDR3 is 14 residues long. CDR3 sequence reads: CASSYTGAGYGYTF. CDR3 bases: TGTGCCAGCAGTTATACAGGCGCAGGGTATGGCTACACCTTC.

The genes are TRBV5-6 and TRBJ1-2; no definite D call. Germline V gene sequence: CDR1 SGHDT, CDR2 YYEEEE. This CDR3 has 12 amino acids. Trimming stripped 0 bases from V and 4 bases from J, with 4 bases between. The DNA for the CDR3 is TGTGCCAGCAGCTTGGACAGCTATGGCTACACCTTC. Its translation is CASSLDSYGYTF.

V usage is TRBV11-3 and J usage is TRBJ1-1; D is perhaps TRBD1 (6 bases). The CDR3 sequence is 15 residues long. The germline gives CDR1 SGHNT, CDR2 YENEEA. Trimming shortened V by 5 bases and J by 5 bases, and 18 bases separated the two germline ends. CDR3 residues: CASSIKQGRRTEAFF. CDR3 DNA sequence: TGTGCCAGCAGCATCAAACAGGGTCGGAGGACTGAAGCTTTCTTT.

This sequence joins TRBV5-8 and TRBJ2-1, with 7 bases lining up with TRBD2. The CDR3 extends over 15 amino acids. The V and J ends lost 2 bases and 0 bases, in that order; junction bases with no gene match: 2. Germline V gene data show CDR1 as SGHTS and CDR2 as YDEGEE. CDR3 amino acids: CASSFRDYSYNEQFF. Written as DNA, the CDR3 is TGTGCCAGCAGCTTCCGGGACTACTCCTACAATGAGCAGTTCTTC.

The chain uses TRBV29-1 and TRBJ1-2, with D tentatively TRBD1 (6 bases). Germline V gene data show CDR1 as SQVTM and CDR2 as ANQGSEA. V lost 8 bases, J lost 5 bases, and 15 bases lay in between. The CDR3 is 12 amino acids. CDR3 nucleotides: TGCAGCACCCCAGGGGTGGCGTATGGCTACACCTTC. Its protein is CSTPGVAYGYTF.

The rearrangement uses TRBV20-1 and TRBJ2-5; a weak D match, TRBD1 (6 bases). The CDR3 loop spans 11 amino acids. Germline loops: CDR1 DFQATT, CDR2 SNEGSKA (reference sequence). The CDR3, as DNA: TGCAGATCTACAGGGATGGAGACCCAGTACTTC. Amino acids: CRSTGMETQYF.

The V call is TRBV6-5, the J call TRBJ2-7; no reliable D call. Germline V lookup: CDR1 MNHEY, CDR2 SVGAGI. The V end lost 7 bases, the J end lost 5 bases, and 12 bases lay between the germline ends. This CDR3 is 12 amino acids long. The CDR3 reads CASTPYTDEQYF. CDR3 in DNA: TGTGCCAGCACCCCATATACGGACGAGCAGTACTTC.

The rearrangement links TRBV7-9 to TRBJ2-1; no firm D call. This CDR3 has 13 amino acids. Germline CDR1 reads SEHNR; CDR2 reads FQNEAQ (reference sequence). Between the trimmed V and J ends, which lost 5 bases and 7 bases, there was a span of 12 bases. Here the CDR3 reads CASSHDRTNEQFF. The CDR3 nucleotides read TGTGCCAGCAGCCACGATCGCACAAATGAGCAGTTCTTC. The full variable domain, with the rest looked up from reference TRBV7-9 and TRBJ2-1, is DTGVSQNPRHKITKRGQNVTFRCDPISEHNRLYWYRQTLGQGPEFLTYFQNEAQLEKSRLLSDRFSAERPKGSFSTLEIQRTEQGDSAMYLCASSHDRTNEQFFGPGTRLTVL.

V gene TRBV2 combines with J gene TRBJ2-5; a weak D match, TRBD2 (5 bases). Germline loops: CDR1 SNHLY, CDR2 FYNNEI. There are 14 residues in the CDR3. Trimming cost V 6 bases and J 4 bases, with 15 bases left between them. CDR3: CASSTITRTETQYF. The CDR3 nucleotides read TGTGCCAGCAGCACTATAACTAGAACAGAGACCCAGTACTTC. The whole variable domain, filled in from reference TRBV2 and TRBJ2-5, reads EPEVTQTPSHQVTQMGQEVILRCVPISNHLYFYWYRQILGQKVEFLVSFYNNEISEKSEIFDDQFSVERPDGSNFTLKIRSTKLEDSAMYFCASSTITRTETQYFGPGTRLLVL.

This rearrangement joins TRBV30 to TRBJ2-7; 10 bases match TRBD1. The V segment lost 6 bases and the J segment 4 bases; nucleotides outside the gene matches: 6. Per germline, CDR1 GTSNPN and CDR2 SVGIG (reference sequence). The CDR3 is 13 residues long. The CDR3 region has the DNA TGTGCCTGCGGGGACAGGGGATGGTACGAGCAGTACTTC. Its translation: CACGDRGWYEQYF.

The rearrangement links TRBV5-4 to TRBJ2-5; perhaps TRBD1 as D (5 bases). Trimming cost V 1 base and J 0 bases, with 16 bases left between them. CDR1 and CDR2 from the germline V gene are SGHNT and YYREEE (reference sequence). This CDR3 has 17 amino acids. The CDR3 reads CASSLRTTWLYQETQYF. The CDR3 bases are TGTGCCAGCAGCTTGAGGACAACTTGGTTGTACCAAGAGACCCAGTACTTC.

The J gene is TRBJ1-2, the V gene TRBV5-6; possibly TRBD1 for D (5 bases). This CDR3 spans 13 amino acids. From germline, CDR1 is SGHDT and CDR2 YYEEEE. Trimming shortened V by 7 bases and J by 4 bases, and 14 bases separated the two germline ends. The CDR3 spells CASLRRGVYGYTF. DNA for the CDR3: TGTGCCAGCCTCCGCCGGGGGGTCTATGGCTACACCTTC. Full variable domain (outside the CDR3, taken from reference TRBV5-6 and TRBJ1-2): DAGVTQSPTHLIKTRGQQVTLRCSPKSGHDTVSWYQQALGQGPQFIFQYYEEEERQRGNFPDRFSGHQFPNYSSELNVNALLLGDSALYLCASLRRGVYGYTFGSGTRLTVV.

The chain couples TRBV20-1 to TRBJ2-5, with a possible D match to TRBD1 (6 bases). Trimming cost V 5 bases and J 8 bases, with 9 bases left between them. Germline V gives CDR1 DFQATT, CDR2 SNEGSKA (reference sequence). The CDR3 spans 10 residues. The CDR3 reads CSALGTTQYF. The CDR3 DNA follows: TGCAGTGCTCTTGGGACAACCCAGTACTTC.

The CDR3 region has the DNA TGCGCCAGCAGCTCCATAGCGGGGGGGGCAGATACGCAGTATTTT. This translates into CASSSIAGGADTQYF. The chain recombines TRBV5-1 with TRBJ2-3; 11 nucleotides agree with TRBD2. Germline lookup yields CDR1 SGHRS and CDR2 YFSETQ. The CDR3 runs to 15 residues. V gave up 3 bases and J gave up 4 bases; unmatched junction bases: 4.

The V and J genes are TRBV6-6 and TRBJ2-1; 8 bases line up with TRBD1. The germline V gene encodes CDR1 MNHNY and CDR2 SVGAGI (reference sequence). This CDR3 is built from 14 residues. The trim removed 4 bases at V and 6 bases at J, leaving 5 bases unmatched. The CDR3 bases are TGTGCCAGCAGTTCGGACAGGGAGCTCAATGAGCAGTTCTTC. Its protein product is CASSSDRELNEQFF.

The V gene is TRBV5-1, the J gene TRBJ2-5; TRBD1 is a possible D gene (5 bases). This CDR3 has 14 residues. From germline, CDR1 is SGHRS and CDR2 YFSETQ. V lost 2 bases, J lost 2 bases, and 10 bases lay in between. CDR3 nucleotide sequence: TGCGCCAGCAGCTTCGCCGACAGACAAGAGACCCAGTACTTC. Protein sequence: CASSFADRQETQYF. Full variable domain (remainder filled in from reference TRBV5-1 and TRBJ2-5): KAGVTQTPRYLIKTRGQQVTLSCSPISGHRSVSWYQQTPGQGLQFLFEYFSETQRNKGNFPGRFSGRQFSNSRSEMNVSTLELGDSALYLCASSFADRQETQYFGPGTRLLVL.